The entry below gives a single TCR beta chain sequence along with its context. Its antigen specificity is not known. To prepare the library, the immunoSEQ multiplex PCR assay was applied. A mixture of 60 forward primers for TCR Vbeta segments and 13 reverse primers for TCR Jbeta segments was used in the multiplex PCR. Amplification of the CDR3 region of rearranged TCR beta genes was performed with a multiplex PCR assay on genomic DNA. On the Illumina HiSeq System, the amplified TCR beta libraries were sequenced as 87-base-pair reads. The paper's processing steps were these. A later analysis tallied 80 million to 95 million unique TCR beta chains across the approximately 670 repertoires, and approximately 12 million of those chains were shared by two or more donors. A nearest-neighbor algorithm error-corrected the raw reads and collapsed the reads into unique sequences, merging closely related sequences to remove PCR and sequencing errors. CDR3 sequences were aligned to IMGT reference sequences to assign V, D and J gene segments. For a sequence to be retained, a match of at least six nucleotides was required to both a V gene segment and a J gene segment. Rearrangements were called productive when the CDR3 lacked stop codons and stayed in frame with V and J; all others were non-productive. CDR3 was defined by IMGT convention, running from the second conserved V-encoded cysteine to the conserved J-encoded phenylalanine. The earlier analysis of about 610 of the donors excluded sequences that lacked an unambiguous match to a single V gene segment. An earlier analysis of about 600 of the donors called V segments functional above 56.7% productive rearrangements and segregating when the between-donor standard deviation exceeded 5%. A statistical classification framework was built for diagnosing cytomegalovirus status from the catalog of TCR beta chain sequences. A later analysis assigned V and J genes by comparing TCR nucleotide sequences with IMGT/GENE-DB human TR gene sequences. A later analysis assigned CDR3 sequences and most-parsimonious VDJ recombination scenarios with the TCRdist pipeline. A later analysis defined each TCR beta chain by its CDR3 amino acid sequence plus V-gene family, and excluded reads lacking a unique V-gene family. As a way to deal with suspected cross-contamination and a sequencing artifact, a later analysis dropped hundreds of nucleotide sequences that were highly shared and had low generation probability. For each public chain, a later analysis derived a clonal expansion index from normalized ranks of inferred template counts within each repertoire. Generation probabilities in a later analysis came from a VDJ recombination model fitted to out-of-frame rearrangements, and those results were checked against IGoR. Hypergeometric tests were used in a later analysis to score TCR-TCR, TCR-HLA and TCR-CMV co-occurrence, with a repertoire-size bias correction applied to the TCR pairs. False discovery rates were estimated in a later analysis by permuting HLA or CMV assignments 20 times. In a later analysis, co-occurring TCRs were grouped with DBSCAN, and TCRdist sequence similarity was added when clustering was performed within HLA-allele-positive subsets. Co-occurrence clustering excluded repertoires with fewer than 30,000 or more than 120,000 public chains, plus five with anomalous nucleotide sharing. TCRdb stores this immuneACCESS table with in-frame sequences only. Part of the clones is absent; in the studies checked, under half of the shortfall reflects unresolved V genes, and no reason is known for the rest. That table gives V, J and clone size, and the DNA gave D and trimming. The sample table records about 170,000 clones. About 1.2% of the sample is held by the ten biggest clonotypes.

V is cut by 5 bases and J by 2 bases, and the space between the germline ends is 22 bases. The germline V gene provides CDR1 SGHAT and CDR2 FQNNGV. Inclusive of the bounding cysteine and phenylalanine, the CDR3 is 17 residues long. Kept here is only the CDR3 DNA, which spans 51 bases and is read in frame from base 1. The source of the sample is a study of cytomegalovirus exposure and HLA in healthy donors (dated by TCRdb to about 2017). Describing the broader study: An earlier analysis of several hundred of the donors reported 250 to 350 Gb of sequence data and 100 million to 140 million unique TCR beta sequences from 150 million to 200 million T cells. Both class I and class II loci were covered by HLA typing, at four-digit resolution. A later analysis re-examined previously published TCR beta repertoires from hundreds of donors and added high-resolution HLA genotyping to investigate patterns of TCR occurrence. The study aimed to test whether cataloging public T cell receptors could reveal signatures of past pathogen exposure. About 300 gigabases of sequencing data and approximately 93 million unique TCR sequences were included in an early release covering about 700 HLA-typed donors. Every repertoire in the discovery cohort had been generated on one and the same sequencing platform. Among some 400 genotyped donors of the cohort, an average of roughly 230,000 unique TCR beta nucleotide sequences was sequenced per donor, of which 15% to 20% were non-productive. Alongside the repertoire data, information on donor age, sex, ethnicity and CMV serostatus was compiled. Four to six DR-DQ haplotypes were handled as single units for association and clustering, since linkage in the cohort was strong. An earlier analysis of several hundred of the donors applied high-throughput TCR beta sequencing to assess whether each TCR beta V gene segment acted as functional or pseudogenic. Rather than drawing on any new phenotypic data, the later analysis identified candidate immune exposures from TCR beta sequences and the way those sequences occurred across donors. The genetic ancestry cluster associated with self-reported Caucasian donors included 81% of the roughly 400 genotyped donors. To predict cytomegalovirus infection status, the study brought together high-throughput TCR immunosequencing, statistical association of individual TCRs with disease status, and machine learning. Using immunosequencing, the study profiled T cell repertoires from 640 or so subjects and related those repertoires to cytomegalovirus serostatus. Along with the 666-subject first cohort, a separate validation cohort of more than 90 different subjects was used. The number of typed donors differed by locus: about 620-630 for A, B, C, DRB1 and DQB1; approximately 520 for DQA1; around 610 for DPA1; and around 470 for DPB1. Genome-wide SNP genotypes for about 60% of the 666 donors were used in a later genetic analysis, which treated that subset as a discovery cohort.

In total, just over 650 healthy bone marrow donors made up the cohort. At the time of sampling, all cohort members were nominally healthy, though unrecorded immune exposures were likely present. The donor tested CMV seronegative, placing the donor among the 350 or so seronegative members of the cohort. A peripheral blood sample was provided by each donor, and peripheral blood mononuclear cells were used for TCR beta sequencing. The Qiagen DNeasy Blood Extraction Kit was used to extract genomic DNA from the blood cell samples. The investigation overall reported the following: A cluster of highly shared sequence variants was judged likely to be a technical artifact of the sequencing pipeline. The only immune exposure information available for the cohort was CMV serostatus. In an earlier analysis of some 500 of the donors, most TCR beta V segments appeared in productive rearrangements about 87% or about 30% of the time, broadly matching IMGT annotations. According to a later analysis, parvovirus B19, influenza, CMV and Epstein-Barr virus appeared linked to several top co-occurrence clusters. While some public TCRs were present in many individuals, most TCR sequences turned up only very rarely across donors. Compared with equally common non-associated chains, HLA-associated TCR beta chains in a later analysis were more clonally expanded and had lower generation probabilities. When HLA alleles, especially DR and DQ, strongly co-occurred, attributing TCR associations to individual alleles was difficult. HLA typing was unavailable for some donors at each locus, so association tests used only the typed subset. Three of the identified cytomegalovirus-associated TCR beta chains were confirmed in vitro to be specific for cytomegalovirus antigens. Most CMV-associated TCR beta chains appeared to be HLA-restricted in a later analysis, and the HLA associations seemed to be driven largely by CMV exposure. The 87-base-pair reads could not distinguish some IMGT-functional V segments, including TRBV6-2 and TRBV6-3, so those segments were excluded. At a false discovery rate of 0.05, a later analysis linked approximately 18,000 TCR beta sequences to specific HLA alleles. A further reported finding was that TCR beta sequences accurately predicted the HLA-A and HLA-B alleles for most subjects in the first cohort. According to a later genetic analysis, donors in an Asian-associated ancestry cluster had fewer N-insertions in productive TCRs than the approximately 630-donor mean. In both the original and validation cohorts, the classifier was reported to diagnose cytomegalovirus status with high specificity and sensitivity. The cohort was sequenced for TCR beta chains only, and without alpha or paired-chain data the features that could be detected were limited. Because counts were too low, roughly 16 rarely observed V segments, including chromosome 9 orphons, were excluded from the earlier analysis of 587 of the donors. It was suggested by the authors that the approach could potentially be generalized to other disease states and immunological phenotypes. An association between a missense DCLRE1C variant and V-gene and J-gene trimming of TCR beta chains was found in a later genetic analysis and replicated in an independent cohort. The study listed 164 TCR beta chains as associated with cytomegalovirus. Linkage disequilibrium might explain the correlated functional status among segregating V segments, but an unknown experimental factor could not be excluded. The presence/absence analyses assumed that sequencing depth was roughly uniform across donors, and that assumption may not be true. According to a later analysis, TCR association rates differed among HLA loci, with DRB1 alleles showing the most associated TCRs and HLA-C alleles showing the fewest.

Source material: PBMCs. The sequence is built from TRBV11-2 and TRBJ2-7; there is no confident call for the D gene. This TCR was recovered from a woman aged 60-70 years in good health and CMV-seronegative. The DNA sequence is given as TGTGCCAGCAGCCCCATCTCCCGGTCAGGCCGGACCTACGAGCAGTACTTC. This translates into CASSPISRSGRTYEQYF.